One sample yielded the 28 T cell receptor beta chains listed below, sequenced in a study of OX40 agonist ivuxolimab in advanced cancers. Data came from immunoSEQ multiplex PCR; TCRdb stores just in-frame clones and leaves some out. This table holds roughly 50,000 clones, roughly 90% found once. The material sequenced was CD4+ or CD8+ T cells sorted from blood, taken in a trial of the OX40 agonist ivuxolimab. Receptors were obtained from an adult with an advanced solid tumor such as melanoma, head and neck, liver or kidney cancer.

The chain combines TRBV6-5 with TRBJ2-1, with D perhaps matching TRBD1 or TRBD2 (6 bases each). The germline V and J ends were trimmed by 8 bases and 8 bases, with 19 bases remaining between them. The germline V gene encodes CDR1 MNHEY and CDR2 SVGAGI. The CDR3 runs 14 residues. For the CDR3, the DNA is TGTGCCAGCGGTGGAGGGGGTGCCCGATATGAGCAGTTCTTC. Amino acid sequence: CASGGGGARYEQFF.

This sequence joins TRBV5-4 and TRBJ2-5; 8 bases agree with TRBD2. CDR1 is SGHNT, CDR2 YYREEE, per germline (reference sequence). The CDR3 covers 15 residues. Trimming at V came to 3 bases and at J to 10 bases, leaving 14 bases not matched to a gene. In nucleotides, the CDR3 is TGTGCCAGCAGCTGGGGGGAAACGGGAGGGCCGATCCAGTACTTC. It translates to CASSWGETGGPIQYF.

This clone was detected only once. The chain joins TRBV6-6 to TRBJ2-7, with D perhaps TRBD2 (5 bases). From germline, CDR1 is MNHNY and CDR2 SVGAGI (reference sequence). This CDR3 comprises 14 residues. Trimming shortened V by 2 bases and J by 0 bases, and 8 bases separated the two germline ends. The chain's CDR3 is CASSYPGSSYEQYF. CDR3 in DNA: TGTGCCAGCAGTTACCCGGGGTCCTCCTACGAGCAGTACTTC.

V usage is TRBV7-2 and J usage is TRBJ2-7, with D possibly called TRBD1 or TRBD2 (5 bases each). CDR3 length: 12 residues. V lost 1 base, J lost 12 bases, and 13 bases lay in between. CDR1 is SGHTA, CDR2 FQGNSA, per germline. The CDR3 loop is CASSLGGTQGYF. The CDR3 DNA is TGTGCCAGCAGCTTAGGGGGGACCCAGGGGTACTTC.

The chain uses TRBV5-8 and TRBJ2-7; the match to TRBD1 covers 9 bases. V lost 4 bases, J lost 5 bases, and 7 bases stayed unmatched. Germline CDR1 and CDR2: SGHTS and YDEGEE. CDR3 size: 14 residues. The CDR3: CASSRGTGMNEQYF. CDR3 sequence (DNA): TGTGCCAGCAGCCGGGGGACAGGGATGAACGAGCAGTACTTC. Full variable domain (outside the CDR3, taken from reference TRBV5-8 and TRBJ2-7): EAGVTQSPTHLIKTRGQQATLRCSPISGHTSVYWYQQALGLGLQFLLWYDEGEERNRGNFPPRFSGRQFPNYSSELNVNALELEDSALYLCASSRGTGMNEQYFGPGTRLTVT.

V and J are TRBV11-2 and TRBJ1-5, with unresolved D. The germline V and J ends were trimmed by 4 bases and 7 bases, with 8 bases remaining between them. CDR3 length equals 12 residues. Germline CDR1 and CDR2: SGHAT and FQNNGV. The CDR3 DNA follows: TGTGCCAGCAGCTCGGAAAAACAGCCCCAGCATTTT. This sequence encodes CASSSEKQPQHF.

The rearrangement joins TRBV6-6 to TRBJ2-1; D gene unclear. This CDR3 contains 11 residues. Germline lookup yields CDR1 MNHNY and CDR2 SVGAGI (reference sequence). The V end lost 6 bases, the J end lost 8 bases, and 8 bases lay between the germline ends. The CDR3 loop reads CASSVVDEQFF. Here the CDR3 DNA reads TGTGCCAGCAGCGTAGTCGATGAGCAGTTCTTC.

The rearrangement joins TRBV6-5 to TRBJ1-1, with D hard to call. Germline assignment: CDR1 MNHEY and CDR2 SVGAGI. V lost 2 bases and J lost 4, with 14 bases in between. The CDR3 totals 15 residues. The CDR3 here is CASSYQGLPSTEAFF. The CDR3 DNA sequence: TGTGCCAGCAGTTACCAAGGGTTACCGAGCACTGAAGCTTTCTTT.

This clone has a single count. The chain employs TRBV30 and TRBJ1-1, with D uncertain. Germline CDR1 and CDR2: GTSNPN and SVGIG (reference sequence). The CDR3 spans 11 residues. V lost 4 bases to trimming and J lost 0 bases, with 3 bases between them. CDR3 nucleotides: TGTGCCTGGAATCTGAACACTGAAGCTTTCTTT. It yields the protein CAWNLNTEAFF.

This sequence joins TRBV9 and TRBJ2-2, with TRBD1 matching over 8 bases. V dropped 3 bases and J dropped 4; count of bases not matched to a gene: 2. The CDR3 is 14 residues long. Looked up from germline, CDR1 is SGDLS and CDR2 is YYNGEE. CDR3 residues: CASSAGQGTGELFF. The CDR3 coding sequence is TGTGCCAGCAGCGCCGGACAGGGCACCGGGGAGCTGTTTTTT. The complete variable domain, with remaining parts taken from reference TRBV9 and TRBJ2-2, reads DSGVTQTPKHLITATGQRVTLRCSPRSGDLSVYWYQQSLDQGLQFLIQYYNGEERAKGNILERFSAQQFPDLHSELNLSSLELGDSALYFCASSAGQGTGELFFGEGSRLTVL.

This clone showed up just once. The rearrangement joins TRBV19 to TRBJ1-1; TRBD1 matches at 9 bases. CDR1 is LNHDA and CDR2 is SQIVND in the germline V gene (reference sequence). Trimming cost V 4 bases and J 5 bases; bases outside gene matches: 2. This CDR3 has 13 residues. The CDR3 nucleotides are TGTGCCAGTAGTAACAGGGGGCTTACTGAAGCTTTCTTT. This translates into CASSNRGLTEAFF. Drawing the rest from reference TRBV19 and TRBJ1-1, the complete variable domain is DGGITQSPKYLFRKEGQNVTLSCEQNLNHDAMYWYRQDPGQGLRLIYYSQIVNDFQKGDIAEGYSVSREKKESFPLTVTSAQKNPTAFYLCASSNRGLTEAFFGQGTRLTVV.

V usage is TRBV7-2 and J usage is TRBJ2-1, with 7 positions matching TRBD2. Trimming removed 1 base from V and 4 bases from J; junction bases left unmatched: 4. Germline CDR1 reads SGHTA; CDR2 reads FQGNSA. The CDR3 length is 15 residues. CDR3 sequence: CASSLGLAAYNEQFF. In nucleotides, the CDR3 is TGTGCCAGCAGCTTAGGACTAGCCGCTTACAATGAGCAGTTCTTC.

V gene TRBV7-8 combines with J gene TRBJ2-3; no firm D call. Germline V gene data show CDR1 as SGHVS and CDR2 as FQNEAQ. The V and J ends lost 5 bases and 3 bases respectively, with 12 bases between them. This CDR3 region has 14 residues. CDR3 in amino acids: CASSQEAWTDTQYF. CDR3 sequence (DNA): TGTGCCAGCAGCCAAGAGGCCTGGACAGATACGCAGTATTTT.

The chain uses TRBV6-5 and TRBJ2-7, with a tentative D call TRBD1 (6 bases). This CDR3 has 12 amino acids. V dropped 6 bases and J dropped 4 bases, with 10 bases sitting between them. Germline V gene lookup returns CDR1 MNHEY and CDR2 SVGAGI. The CDR3 sequence: CASRSTGYEQYF. The CDR3 region has the DNA TGTGCCAGCAGGTCCACAGGGTACGAGCAGTACTTC.

The chain uses TRBV9 and TRBJ2-2; D not certain. CDR1 and CDR2 from the germline V gene are SGDLS and YYNGEE. The CDR3 has 13 amino acids. V was cut by 4 bases and J by 4 bases, with 8 bases left in between. CDR3 coding DNA: TGTGCCAGCAGCCTTAGCCCCACCGGGGAGCTGTTTTTT. This codes for CASSLSPTGELFF.

The rearrangement joins TRBV19 to TRBJ2-7; tentative D call: TRBD2 (6 bases). Trimming stripped 5 bases from V and 4 bases from J, with 9 bases between. Germline assignment: CDR1 LNHDA and CDR2 SQIVND (reference sequence). This CDR3 is built from 12 residues. CDR3 bases: TGTGCCAGTAGTTTTGGGGGGTACGAGCAGTACTTC. As protein: CASSFGGYEQYF.

This rearrangement joins TRBV4-1 to TRBJ1-1, with a possible D match to TRBD1 (6 bases). Trimming shortened V by 0 bases and J by 8 bases, and 13 bases separated the two germline ends. CDR3 length: 14 residues. Per the germline V gene, CDR1 is MGHRA and CDR2 is YSYEKL. In DNA form, the CDR3 reads TGCGCCAGCAGCCAAGAGGCAGGGGTGCTCGAAGCTTTCTTT. Its translation: CASSQEAGVLEAFF.

In the case of this clone: An end of the junction does not agree with germline; a read error may underlie this. The V and J genes are TRBV7-3 and TRBJ1-2; no firm D call. Germline CDR1 reads SGHTA; CDR2 reads FQGTGA. This CDR3 is 15 amino acids long. CDR3 DNA: TGCGCCAGCAGCCAACCCAGGCTTAGATTCTGGGGCTACACCTTC. Translation: CASSQPRLRFWGYTF.

This clone was seen only a few times. J is TRBJ2-5 and V is TRBV4-3, with TRBD2 matching over 9 bases. The germline V gene encodes CDR1 LGHNA and CDR2 YSLEER. CDR3 length equals 17 residues. Losses at the gene ends were 1 base for V and 5 bases for J; bases not matched to a gene: 11. CDR3 sequence reads: CASSQGLAGFGWETQYF. Here the CDR3 DNA reads TGCGCCAGCAGCCAAGGCCTAGCGGGATTTGGGTGGGAGACCCAGTACTTC.

This clone appeared a single time. V usage is TRBV4-2 and J usage is TRBJ1-2, with D perhaps matching TRBD1 (6 bases). Germline lookup yields CDR1 LGHNA and CDR2 YNFKEQ. Trimming shortened V by 4 bases and J by 3 bases, and 18 bases separated the two germline ends. The CDR3 length is 16 residues. CDR3 amino acids: CASSLEWDTDDYGYTF. The CDR3 nucleotides are TGTGCCAGCAGCCTAGAGTGGGACACGGATGACTATGGCTACACCTTC.

The genes are TRBV4-3 and TRBJ2-3; 10 bases line up with TRBD2. J lost 0 bases, V lost 0 bases, and 9 bases had no gene match. CDR1 and CDR2 (germline): LGHNA, YSLEER. The CDR3 loop spans 19 amino acids. Here the CDR3 reads CASSQDLQRGGRSTDTQYF. The CDR3 coding sequence is TGCGCCAGCAGCCAAGATCTCCAGCGGGGGGGCCGCAGCACAGATACGCAGTATTTT.

The chain is built from TRBV11-2 and TRBJ2-1; 9 nucleotides line up with TRBD2. Germline V gene lookup returns CDR1 SGHAT and CDR2 FQNNGV. There are 16 residues in the CDR3. With 6 bases clipped from V and 2 bases from J, the junction kept 8 bases outside the gene matches. CDR3 DNA sequence: TGTGCCAGCAGGCAGACCGGGACTAGCCCCTACAATGAGCAGTTCTTC. Translating gives CASRQTGTSPYNEQFF.

V is TRBV30 and J is TRBJ2-6; TRBD1 matches at 7 bases. CDR1 is GTSNPN and CDR2 is SVGIG in the germline V gene (reference sequence). With V trimmed by 1 base and J by 0 bases, 6 bases remained unmatched. This CDR3 has 17 amino acids. The CDR3 region is CAWSGRDRGSGANVLTF. CDR3 bases: TGTGCCTGGAGTGGCCGGGACAGAGGCTCTGGGGCCAACGTCCTGACTTTC.

The chain uses TRBV25-1 and TRBJ1-1, with 8 nucleotides matching TRBD1. The CDR3 spans 16 residues. CDR1 is MGHDK and CDR2 is SYGVNS in the germline V gene. V shed 6 bases and J 0 bases; nucleotides not matched to a gene: 9. The CDR3 reads CASRGRTGPMNTEAFF. The CDR3 region has the DNA TGTGCCAGCAGGGGCCGGACAGGGCCCATGAACACTGAAGCTTTCTTT.

The genes are TRBV5-5 and TRBJ2-3; 8 positions match TRBD1. The CDR3 is made up of 14 amino acids. Germline-derived CDR1 and CDR2 are SGHKS and YYEKEE (reference sequence). The J segment lost 4 bases and the V segment lost 2 bases, leaving 3 bases of the junction unmatched. The CDR3 nucleotides are TGTGCCAGCAGCTTCGGGACAGGTCCAGATACGCAGTATTTT. Translation gives CASSFGTGPDTQYF.

The chain combines TRBV10-3 with TRBJ2-7; D is perhaps TRBD1 (6 bases). In germline, CDR1 is ENHRY, CDR2 SYGVKD. V was shortened by 5 bases and J by 3 bases, with 17 bases between the two germline ends. The CDR3 spans 15 residues. CDR3 nucleotide sequence: TGTGCCATCAGTTCCGCCGGCAGGGGCGTCTACGAGCAGTACTTC. Protein sequence: CAISSAGRGVYEQYF.

This chain uses TRBV6-5 with TRBJ2-2, with no clear D. V gave up 2 bases and J gave up 4 bases, with 8 bases separating them. There are 14 residues in the CDR3. Germline loops: CDR1 MNHEY, CDR2 SVGAGI. CDR3 in DNA: TGTGCCAGCAGTTACGTTTTCCCCACCGGGGAGCTGTTTTTT. It yields the protein CASSYVFPTGELFF.

The chain couples TRBV5-3 to TRBJ2-7; 9 bases align to TRBD1. TRBV5-3 is filed as an ORF, its function uncertain. CDR3 size: 14 residues. V gave up 4 bases and J gave up 5 bases; unmatched junction bases: 7. CDR3 region: CARSTRQGENEQYF. For the CDR3, the DNA is TGTGCCAGAAGCACCAGACAGGGGGAGAACGAGCAGTACTTC.